A single sample is the source of the 5 T cell receptor beta chains below, sequenced in a study of blood T cells in healthy people across ages. Using a J-beta primer mix together with a sample-barcoded 5' primer, a second PCR was run for 7 to 11 cycles. TCRdb independently ran MiXCR on the 5' RACE reads; one entry per CDR3 protein. Altogether some 920,000 distinct CDR3 sequences are present, roughly 47% being singletons, with the ten largest covering about a fifth. The sequenced material came from blood. The receptors shown here come from a woman aged 55-70 years in good health.

Only a few counts were recorded for this clonotype. The gene calls are TRBV20-1 and TRBJ2-1; 9 positions agree with TRBD2. The CDR3 spans 13 residues. Unmatched junction bases numbered 7, after V lost 3 bases and J lost 10 bases. Germline CDR1 reads DFQATT; CDR2 reads SNEGSKA (reference sequence). The CDR3: CSASLAGLGEQFF. CDR3 DNA: TGCAGTGCTAGTCTAGCGGGGTTAGGGGAGCAGTTCTTC.

This clonotype was found once. This chain joins TRBV28 and TRBJ1-2, with a possible D match to TRBD1 (6 bases). V lost 8 bases and J lost 8, with 21 bases in between. Germline V gene lookup returns CDR1 MDHEN and CDR2 SYDVKM. This CDR3 region has 14 residues. The CDR3 spells CASHVRGVGVGYTF. CDR3 DNA sequence: TGTGCCAGCCACGTCAGGGGAGTCGGGGTCGGCTACACCTTC.

This chain connects TRBV14 to TRBJ2-1; 7 nucleotides align to TRBD2. Germline V CDR1 and CDR2: SGHDN, FVKESK. Trimming at V came to 1 base and at J to 0 bases, leaving 3 bases not matched to a gene. CDR3 length: 16 amino acids. This CDR3 reads CASSQGSGASYNEQFF. CDR3 coding DNA: TGTGCCAGCAGCCAAGGGAGCGGGGCCTCCTACAATGAGCAGTTCTTC.

This clonotype occurred once. Its ends do not fully match the called genes, so a read error is possible. This chain joins TRBV5-1 and TRBJ2-5; weak D call: TRBD2 (5 bases). The CDR3 is 12 amino acids. Germline CDR1 reads SGHRS; CDR2 reads YFSETQ. The CDR3 is CACSLREETQYF. In DNA, the CDR3 is TGCGCCTGCAGCTTGAGGGAAGAGACCCAGTACTTC.

This clonotype has a handful of counts. This chain joins TRBV6-2 or TRBV6-3 and TRBJ2-6; D tentatively fits TRBD1 or TRBD2 (6 bases each). V dropped 2 bases and J dropped 3 bases, with 11 bases sitting between them. CDR1 and CDR2 (germline): MNHEY, SVGEGT. This CDR3 has 16 residues. The chain's CDR3 is CASSYGGRHGANVLTF. The CDR3 nucleotides are TGTGCCAGCAGTTACGGGGGGCGCCATGGGGCCAACGTCCTGACTTTC.